The 9 T cell receptor beta chains reported below all come from one sample, sequenced in a study of pediatric ulcerative colitis. The method was immunoSEQ multiplex PCR; TCRdb's version includes in-frame clones alone and lacks a portion of them. The sample has 55,000 to 70,000 clones; 87% are singletons. The specimen sequenced was blood. These receptors originate from a boy younger than 18 who was a control in a study of pediatric ulcerative colitis.

The chain employs TRBV5-1 and TRBJ1-2; 7 nucleotides match TRBD1. The trim removed 7 bases at V and 4 bases at J, leaving 10 bases unmatched. In germline, CDR1 is SGHRS, CDR2 YFSETQ. CDR3 length: 14 residues. The CDR3 DNA reads as TGCGCCAGCCGAACAGGGGAAGAAACCTATGGCTACACCTTC. Translation gives CASRTGEETYGYTF.

The rearrangement joins TRBV5-4 to TRBJ2-2; 10 bases fit TRBD2. From germline, CDR1 is SGHNT and CDR2 YYREEE (reference sequence). The CDR3 totals 15 residues. Trimming at V came to 4 bases and at J to 3 bases, leaving 3 bases not matched to a gene. The CDR3, as DNA: TGTGCCAGCAGCATCACTAGCGGGGACACCGGGGAGCTGTTTTTT. Translating it yields CASSITSGDTGELFF.

J is TRBJ2-2 and V is TRBV6-5, with D unclear. V was pared by 5 bases and J by 4 bases, with 5 bases between. CDR1 is MNHEY, CDR2 SVGAGI, per germline. This CDR3 comprises 12 residues. CDR3 residues: CASSPSTGELFF. Here the CDR3 DNA reads TGTGCCAGCAGTCCGAGCACCGGGGAGCTGTTTTTT.

This sequence joins TRBV6-4 and TRBJ2-3; D might be TRBD1 (6 bases). In germline, CDR1 is MRHNA, CDR2 SNTAGT. The CDR3 totals 14 residues. Trimming cost V 6 bases and J 0 bases, with 10 bases left between them. CDR3 nucleotide sequence: TGTGCCAGCAGCGCCGGACAGAGCACAGATACGCAGTATTTT. It yields the protein CASSAGQSTDTQYF.

V gene TRBV7-3 combines with J gene TRBJ2-1; possible D gene TRBD1, 5 bases. CDR3 length: 14 residues. From germline, CDR1 is SGHTA and CDR2 FQGTGA. Trimming shortened V by 5 bases and J by 5 bases, and 13 bases separated the two germline ends. CDR3: CASSLGQGNNEQFF. The CDR3 bases are TGTGCCAGCAGCCTTGGGCAGGGTAACAATGAGCAGTTCTTC. Supplemented by reference TRBV7-3 and TRBJ2-1, the full variable domain reads GAGVSQTPSNKVTEKGKYVELRCDPISGHTALYWYRQSLGQGPEFLIYFQGTGAADDSGLPNDRFFAVRPEGSVSTLKIQRTERGDSAVYLCASSLGQGNNEQFFGPGTRLTVL.

This chain links TRBV11-3 with TRBJ2-3, with D perhaps TRBD1 (6 bases). The V end was cut by 3 bases, the J end by 2 bases, with 12 bases between. This CDR3 contains 15 residues. Germline CDR1 is SGHNT and CDR2 is YENEEA. The DNA of the CDR3 is TGTGCCAGCAGCTTCTCACAGGGAATCACAGATACGCAGTATTTT. This gives the protein CASSFSQGITDTQYF.

The chain has TRBV6-6 and TRBJ2-1; 8 bases are a match to TRBD2. J gave up 7 bases and V 5 bases, and 10 bases lay outside the gene matches. CDR1 and CDR2 from the germline V gene are MNHNY and SVGAGI (reference sequence). CDR3 length: 15 residues. For the CDR3, the DNA is TGTGCCAGCAGTCCGGGACTAGGTGGGGGTAATGAGCAGTTCTTC. This gives the protein CASSPGLGGGNEQFF.

The chain employs TRBV15 and TRBJ1-2, with D perhaps TRBD1 (6 bases). This CDR3 has 12 amino acids. Germline V gene data show CDR1 as LNHNV and CDR2 as YYDKDF (reference sequence). V was pared by 8 bases and J by 4 bases, with 11 bases between. This chain's CDR3 is CATEGTSYGYTF. The CDR3 nucleotides read TGTGCCACCGAGGGGACAAGCTATGGCTACACCTTC.

The J gene is TRBJ2-2, the V gene TRBV13; TRBD1 aligns across 7 bases. This CDR3 spans 16 amino acids. V was pared by 5 bases and J by 2 bases, with 8 bases of the junction left unmatched. Germline CDR1 is PRHDT and CDR2 is FYEKMQ (reference sequence). The CDR3 DNA sequence: TGTGCCAGCAGCAGCACAGGGGTCTCAAACACCGGGGAGCTGTTTTTT. Amino acids: CASSSTGVSNTGELFF.